This T cell receptor (beta chain) was sequenced for a study of blood T cell repertoires in COVID-19. Study as a whole: Acute and convalescent COVID-19 samples came from the United States, Italy and Spain. PBMCs, B-cell-depleted T cells, or T cells were the source of the cDNA or gDNA that made up the material.

This clone is a singleton in its sample. Authors' methods: Quantification of nucleated cells was approximated via reference gene primer amplification. Clones were sequenced by immunoSEQ multiplex PCR, and TCRdb holds only the in-frame ones, with some missing. V, J and clone size reflect that table, while D and trimming were determined from the DNA. The repertoire has about 140,000 clones, over 80% of them found once; the top ten carry roughly a tenth. In germline, CDR1 is MNHEY, CDR2 SMNVEV (reference sequence). V lost 6 bases to trimming and J lost 7 bases, with 19 bases between them. This CDR3 is built from 16 residues.

The chain has TRBV27 and TRBJ1-6, with a weak D call TRBD1 (6 bases). Sequenced material: peripheral blood. This clonotype was obtained from a man aged 55 to 70 with active or convalescent COVID-19. The CDR3 is CASRLMGARRNSPLHF. Written as DNA, the CDR3 is TGTGCCAGCAGGTTAATGGGGGCCAGGCGAAATTCACCCCTCCACTTT.